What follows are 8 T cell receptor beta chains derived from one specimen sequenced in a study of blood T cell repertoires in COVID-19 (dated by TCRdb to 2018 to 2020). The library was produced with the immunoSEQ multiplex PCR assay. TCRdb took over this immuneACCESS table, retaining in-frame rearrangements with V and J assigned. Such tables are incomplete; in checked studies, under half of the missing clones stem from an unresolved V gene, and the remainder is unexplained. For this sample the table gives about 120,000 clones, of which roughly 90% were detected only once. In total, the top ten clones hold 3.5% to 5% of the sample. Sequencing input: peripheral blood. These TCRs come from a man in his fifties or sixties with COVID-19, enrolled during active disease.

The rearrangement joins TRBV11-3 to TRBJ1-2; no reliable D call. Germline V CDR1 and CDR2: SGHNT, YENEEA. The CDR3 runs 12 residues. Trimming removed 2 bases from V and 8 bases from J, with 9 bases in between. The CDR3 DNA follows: TGTGCCAGCAGCTTAATTACGGGGGGCTACACCTTC. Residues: CASSLITGGYTF.

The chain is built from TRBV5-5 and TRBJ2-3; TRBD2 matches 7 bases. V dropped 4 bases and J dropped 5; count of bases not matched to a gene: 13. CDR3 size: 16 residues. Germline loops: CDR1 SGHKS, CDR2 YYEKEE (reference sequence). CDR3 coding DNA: TGTGCCAGCAGCCCACGGAGGGGAGGGCAGAGAGATACGCAGTATTTT. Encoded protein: CASSPRRGGQRDTQYF.

CDR3 sequence (DNA): TGTGCCAGCTCAGTGGACAGGGATCTGTCACCCCTCCACTTT. It encodes CASSVDRDLSPLHF. The chain is built from TRBV18 and TRBJ1-6; 8 bases are a match to TRBD1. The V gene end was trimmed by 5 bases and the J gene end by 10 bases; junction bases not matched to a gene: 7. CDR1 and CDR2 (germline): KGHSH, LQKENI. The CDR3 loop spans 14 amino acids.

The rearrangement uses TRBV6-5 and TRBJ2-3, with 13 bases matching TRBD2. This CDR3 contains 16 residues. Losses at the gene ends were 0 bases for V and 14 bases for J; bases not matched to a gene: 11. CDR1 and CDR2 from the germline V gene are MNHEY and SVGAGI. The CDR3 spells CASSYSWTSGSTSRYF. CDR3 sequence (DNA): TGTGCCAGCAGTTACTCTTGGACTAGCGGGAGTACCTCGCGGTATTTT.

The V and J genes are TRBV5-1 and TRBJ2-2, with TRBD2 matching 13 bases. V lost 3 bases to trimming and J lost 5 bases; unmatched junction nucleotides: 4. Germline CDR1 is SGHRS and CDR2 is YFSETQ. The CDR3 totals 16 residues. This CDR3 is CASSSGLAGLTGELFF. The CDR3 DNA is TGCGCCAGCAGCTCGGGACTAGCGGGGTTGACCGGGGAGCTGTTTTTT.

CDR3 nucleotide sequence: TGTGCCAGCAGCCGGACATGGAACACTGAAGCTTTCTTT. Protein product: CASSRTWNTEAFF. This chain connects TRBV5-4 to TRBJ1-1, with TRBD1 as a possible D gene (5 bases). Germline CDR1 SGHNT, CDR2 YYREEE (reference sequence). The V end lost 4 bases, the J end lost 1 base, and 8 bases lay between the germline ends. CDR3 length: 13 amino acids. Based on the CDR3 plus reference TRBV5-4 and TRBJ1-1, the full variable domain is ETGVTQSPTHLIKTRGQQVTLRCSSQSGHNTVSWYQQALGQGPQFIFQYYREEENGRGNFPPRFSGLQFPNYSSELNVNALELDDSALYLCASSRTWNTEAFFGQGTRLTVV.

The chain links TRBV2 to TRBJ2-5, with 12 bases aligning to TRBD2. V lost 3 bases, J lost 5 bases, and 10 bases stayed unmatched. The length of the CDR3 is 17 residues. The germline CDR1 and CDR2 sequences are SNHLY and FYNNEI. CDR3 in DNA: TGTGCCAGCAGTGATAGTTGGACTAGCGGGATGGGGGAGACCCAGTACTTC. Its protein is CASSDSWTSGMGETQYF.

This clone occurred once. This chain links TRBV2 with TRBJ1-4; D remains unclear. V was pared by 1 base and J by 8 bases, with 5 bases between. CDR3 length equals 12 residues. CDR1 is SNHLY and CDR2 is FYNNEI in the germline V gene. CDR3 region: CASSEVREKLFF. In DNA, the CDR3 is TGTGCCAGCAGTGAAGTTCGGGAAAAACTGTTTTTT.